The present T cell receptor (beta chain) was sequenced within a study of blood T cells in healthy people across ages. A J-beta primer mix and a sample-barcoded 5' primer were used in a second PCR of about 7 to 12 cycles. All cDNA molecules were each tagged by a template-switch adaptor with 12 random nucleotides. TCRdb reprocessed the 5' RACE reads with MiXCR, giving one entry per CDR3 protein. The sample holds about 620,000 distinct CDR3 sequences, approximately 52% seen once. They isolated at least 7 million PBMCs from each sample. Total RNA extracted from each sample amounted to at least 5.5 micrograms. Sequences were obtained from blood. The TCR originated in a woman of 80 years or more in good health.

This chain's CDR3 is CSVEEYQLSTEAFF. In nucleotides, the CDR3 is TGCAGCGTTGAAGAGTATCAACTGAGCACTGAAGCTTTCTTT. The rearrangement joins TRBV29-1 to TRBJ1-1; D remains ambiguous. The CDR3 has 14 residues. Germline-derived CDR1 and CDR2 are SQVTM and ANQGSEA. Trimming pared 0 bases from V and 4 bases from J, leaving 12 bases between.